This TCR beta chain was captured in a study of blood T cell repertoires in COVID-19. Overall study context: PBMCs, B-cell-depleted T cells, or T cells provided the cDNA or gDNA that made up the material.

TCRdb's copy holds only in-frame clones and misses some; the assay was immunoSEQ multiplex PCR. Counted here are about 130,000 clones, more than 80% occurring once; the ten biggest clones make up around 4.7%. Trimming cost V 0 bases and J 6 bases, with 12 bases left between them. Germline lookup yields CDR1 GTSNPN and CDR2 SVGIG (reference sequence). The CDR3 contains 14 residues. The sequenced sample was peripheral blood. The sequence came from a human donor in a cohort sampled during active COVID-19. The chain recombines TRBV30 with TRBJ2-1, with D possibly matching TRBD2 (6 bases). Written as DNA, the CDR3 is TGTGCCTGGAGTGTACGAGCGGGCTTCAATGAGCAGTTCTTC. It is translated as CAWSVRAGFNEQFF.